The present T cell receptor beta chain was sequenced within a study of T cell clusters in autoimmune cytopenias (dated by TCRdb to about 2019). Concerning the study at large: A median TRB sequencing depth of about 50,000 reads per sample was reached, and a median of roughly 2,000 distinct TRB clonotypes per sample was obtained. The study aimed to test whether autoimmune cytopenia patients carry a disease-specific immune repertoire signature usable as a blood-based biomarker. In autoimmune cytopenia patients, peripheral blood TRB and IGH repertoires were sequenced during active disease and over treatment follow-up, together with healthy, CLL and autoimmune hepatitis controls. Broad study findings and their caveats: The TRB repertoire shifts, including less even repertoires in secondary cytopenia and CLL, mostly reflected lymphoma bias and not autoimmunity. The T cell clusters were defined in silico only, and their functional role remained to be validated experimentally. The cluster-lack signature was not observed for secondary cytopenia versus CLL, as the signature was apparently masked by the dominant lymphoma-associated repertoire. A lack of physiological T cell clusters in primary autoimmune cytopenia patients was suggested by GLIPH, as 51 clusters were found to be exclusive to healthy donors versus approximately 17 exclusive to patients. About 3.3-fold more exclusive TRB clusters were observed in healthy donors than in active autoimmune hepatitis patients, consistent with an autoimmunity-wide signature.

To amplify TRB rearrangements, a touch-down multiplex PCR protocol was run with the TRB-A and TRB-B primer pools combined in a single tube. Illumina adapters and sample indices were added to the amplicons through two consecutive PCR reactions using Phusion HS II polymerase. After gel purification with the NucleoSpin Gel and PCR Clean-up kit, the amplicons were quantified by Qubit and checked for quality on an Agilent 2100 Bioanalyzer. Sequencing of the libraries was done on an Illumina MiSeq with paired-end, single-indexed, 600-cycle runs. As for the original processing: MiXCR version 2.1.12 with the default MiXCR reference library was used to align and assemble TRB reads. A clone was defined by each unique CDR3 nucleotide sequence, and analysis was restricted to productive sequences with at least two reads. Alpha-parameterized diversity profiles (alpha 0 to 5), including the Shannon (alpha 1) and Simpson (alpha 2) indices, were computed with an R script to assess repertoire diversity. Combinatorial TRB VJ usage was calculated with the tcR package and was compared between cohorts by principal component analysis performed with ade4. TCRbeta CDR3s were clustered with GLIPH on cohort pairs matched by age and read depth, and cluster frequencies were compared by Wilcoxon test. The reads, reprocessed by TCRdb, yield one row per CDR3 protein sequence and no DNA. These V and J calls rely on TCRdb rather than the paper's analysis. This sample's listing comprises 5,500 to 8,500 distinct CDR3 sequences. Of the sample, around 23% is held by the ten largest clones.

Judged by frequency, this clonotype is medium-sized (0.01 to 0.1%); no count was given. It lacks a known antigen. For each sample, TRB amplification used about 270 ng of peripheral blood genomic DNA, equal to 35,000 to 40,000 genome equivalents. The CDR3 numbers 15 residues from cysteine through phenylalanine. The coding DNA is unavailable. CDR1 and CDR2 are drawn from the germline V gene (reference sequence): MNHEY, SMNVEV. Sequenced: peripheral blood. The chain couples TRBV27 to TRBJ2-1; no DNA is available, so the TRBD1 call from TCRdb remains unchecked. This receptor was identified in a human donor with an autoimmune cytopenia or autoimmune hepatitis (not recorded which). This receptor carries the CDR3 CASSEGTEPTNEQFF.